The T cell receptor (beta chain) described here comes from a study of CD8 T cells in ankylosing spondylitis. Overall study findings and caveats: Earlier studies detected some motif variants in reactive arthritis synovial fluid and blood.

Comment on this clonotype: Its target is unknown.

MiXCR, run by TCRdb on the 5' RACE reads, gives a single entry per CDR3 protein. Of approximately 240,000 distinct CDR3 sequences listed, roughly 25% were seen once; the top ten hold 0.6% to 0.75%. The source of this sequence is a male donor with ankylosing spondylitis or in good health (not recorded which). Source material: blood, either unsorted or a sorted T cell fraction (not recorded which).

This CDR3 is CSARGRAGETQYF. CDR3 nucleotide sequence: TGCAGTGCTAGAGGCCGGGCTGGAGAGACCCAGTACTTC. The chain carries TRBV20-1 and TRBJ2-5; D is ambiguous. Deletions cut 1 base from V and 4 bases from J, with 10 bases between. The CDR3 is 13 amino acids. CDR1 is DFQATT, CDR2 SNEGSKA, per germline (reference sequence).